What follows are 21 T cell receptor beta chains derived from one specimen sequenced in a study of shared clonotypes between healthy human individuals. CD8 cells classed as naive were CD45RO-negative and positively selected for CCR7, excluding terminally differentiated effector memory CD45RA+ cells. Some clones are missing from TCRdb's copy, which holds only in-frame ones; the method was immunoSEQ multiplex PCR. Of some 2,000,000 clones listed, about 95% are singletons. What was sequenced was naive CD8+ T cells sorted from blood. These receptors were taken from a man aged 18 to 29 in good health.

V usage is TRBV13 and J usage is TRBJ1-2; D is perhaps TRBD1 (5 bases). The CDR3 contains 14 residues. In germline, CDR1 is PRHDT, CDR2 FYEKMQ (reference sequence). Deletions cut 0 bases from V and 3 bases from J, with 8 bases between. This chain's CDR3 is CASSLGGVYYGYTF. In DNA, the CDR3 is TGTGCCAGCAGCTTAGGGGGGGTATACTATGGCTACACCTTC.

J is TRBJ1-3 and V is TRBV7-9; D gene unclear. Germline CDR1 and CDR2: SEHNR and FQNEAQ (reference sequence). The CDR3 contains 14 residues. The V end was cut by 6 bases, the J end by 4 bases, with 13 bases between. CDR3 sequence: CASRNPGAGNTIYF. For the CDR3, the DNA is TGTGCCAGCAGAAACCCAGGAGCAGGAAACACCATATATTTT.

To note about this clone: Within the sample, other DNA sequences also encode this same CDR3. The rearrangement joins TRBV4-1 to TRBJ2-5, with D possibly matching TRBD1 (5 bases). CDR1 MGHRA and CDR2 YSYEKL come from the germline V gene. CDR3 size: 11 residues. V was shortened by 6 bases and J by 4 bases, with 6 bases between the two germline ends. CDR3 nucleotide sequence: TGCGCCAGCAGTAGGGGAGAGACCCAGTACTTC. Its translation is CASSRGETQYF.

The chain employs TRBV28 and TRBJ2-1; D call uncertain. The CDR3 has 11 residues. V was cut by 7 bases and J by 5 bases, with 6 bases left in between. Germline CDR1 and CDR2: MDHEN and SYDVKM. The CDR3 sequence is CASTENNEQFF. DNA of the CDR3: TGTGCCAGCACTGAAAACAATGAGCAGTTCTTC.

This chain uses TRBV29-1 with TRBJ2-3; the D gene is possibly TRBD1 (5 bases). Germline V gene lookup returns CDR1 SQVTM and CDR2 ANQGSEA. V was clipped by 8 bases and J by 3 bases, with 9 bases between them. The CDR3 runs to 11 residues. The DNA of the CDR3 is TGCAGCTCACGACAGACAGATACGCAGTATTTT. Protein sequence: CSSRQTDTQYF.

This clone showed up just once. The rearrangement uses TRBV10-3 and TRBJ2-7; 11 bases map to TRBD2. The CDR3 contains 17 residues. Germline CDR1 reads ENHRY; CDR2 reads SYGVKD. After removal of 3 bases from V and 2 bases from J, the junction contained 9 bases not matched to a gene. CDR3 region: CAISELAGVLIPYEQYF. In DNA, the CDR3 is TGTGCCATCAGTGAACTAGCGGGAGTATTAATTCCCTACGAGCAGTACTTC.

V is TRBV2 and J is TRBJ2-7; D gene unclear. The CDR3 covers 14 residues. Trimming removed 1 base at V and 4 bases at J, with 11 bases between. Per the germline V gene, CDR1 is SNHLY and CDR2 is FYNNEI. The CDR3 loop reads CASSEVGESYEQYF. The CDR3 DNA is TGTGCCAGCAGTGAAGTAGGAGAATCGTACGAGCAGTACTTC.

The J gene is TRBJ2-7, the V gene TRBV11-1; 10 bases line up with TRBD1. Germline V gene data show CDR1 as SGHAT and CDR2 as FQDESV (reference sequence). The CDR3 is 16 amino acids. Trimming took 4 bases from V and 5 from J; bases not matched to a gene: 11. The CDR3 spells CASSYLEGTGAHEQYF. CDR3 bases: TGTGCCAGCAGCTATCTGGAGGGGACAGGGGCCCACGAGCAGTACTTC.

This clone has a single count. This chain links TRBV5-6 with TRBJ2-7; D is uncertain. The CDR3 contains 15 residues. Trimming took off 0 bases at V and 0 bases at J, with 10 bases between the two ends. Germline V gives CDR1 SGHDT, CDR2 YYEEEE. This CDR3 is CASSLVGVSSYEQYF. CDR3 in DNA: TGTGCCAGCAGCTTGGTCGGAGTTAGCTCCTACGAGCAGTACTTC. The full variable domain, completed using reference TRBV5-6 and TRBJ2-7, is DAGVTQSPTHLIKTRGQQVTLRCSPKSGHDTVSWYQQALGQGPQFIFQYYEEEERQRGNFPDRFSGHQFPNYSSELNVNALLLGDSALYLCASSLVGVSSYEQYFGPGTRLTVT.

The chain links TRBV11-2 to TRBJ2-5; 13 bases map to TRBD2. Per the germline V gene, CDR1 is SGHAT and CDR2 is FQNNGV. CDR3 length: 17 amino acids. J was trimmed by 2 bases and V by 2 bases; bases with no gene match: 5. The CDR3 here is CASSLPGTSGAQETQYF. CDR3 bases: TGTGCCAGCAGCTTACCCGGGACTAGCGGGGCACAAGAGACCCAGTACTTC.

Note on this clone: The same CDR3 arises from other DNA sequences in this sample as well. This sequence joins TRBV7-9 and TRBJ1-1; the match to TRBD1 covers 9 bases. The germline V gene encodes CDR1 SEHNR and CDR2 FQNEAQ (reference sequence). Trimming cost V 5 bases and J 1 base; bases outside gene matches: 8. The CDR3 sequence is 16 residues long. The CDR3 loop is CASSPPGQGANTEAFF. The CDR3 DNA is TGTGCCAGCAGCCCTCCGGGACAGGGAGCGAACACTGAAGCTTTCTTT.

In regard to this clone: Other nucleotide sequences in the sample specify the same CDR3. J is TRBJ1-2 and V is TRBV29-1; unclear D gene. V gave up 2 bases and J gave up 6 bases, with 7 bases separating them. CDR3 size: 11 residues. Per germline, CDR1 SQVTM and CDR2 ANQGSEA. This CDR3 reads CSVETGDGYTF. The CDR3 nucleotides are TGCAGCGTTGAAACCGGCGATGGCTACACCTTC. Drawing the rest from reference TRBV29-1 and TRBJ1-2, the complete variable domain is SAVISQKPSRDICQRGTSLTIQCQVDSQVTMMFWYRQQPGQSLTLIATANQGSEATYESGFVIDKFPISRPNLTFSTLTVSNMSPEDSSIYLCSVETGDGYTFGSGTRLTVV.

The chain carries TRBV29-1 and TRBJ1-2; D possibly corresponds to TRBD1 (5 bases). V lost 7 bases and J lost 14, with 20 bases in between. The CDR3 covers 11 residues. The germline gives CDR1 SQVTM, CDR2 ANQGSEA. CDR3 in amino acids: CSALRDEILTF. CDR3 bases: TGCAGCGCGCTCCGGGACGAAATTTTAACCTTC.

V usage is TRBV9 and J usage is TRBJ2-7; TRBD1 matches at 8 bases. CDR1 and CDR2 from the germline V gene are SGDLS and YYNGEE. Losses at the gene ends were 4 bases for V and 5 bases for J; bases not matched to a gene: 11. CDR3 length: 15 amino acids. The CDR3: CASSRQDRVEHEQYF. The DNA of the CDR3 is TGTGCCAGCAGCAGGCAGGACAGGGTTGAACACGAGCAGTACTTC. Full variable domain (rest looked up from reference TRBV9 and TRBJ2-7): DSGVTQTPKHLITATGQRVTLRCSPRSGDLSVYWYQQSLDQGLQFLIQYYNGEERAKGNILERFSAQQFPDLHSELNLSSLELGDSALYFCASSRQDRVEHEQYFGPGTRLTVT.

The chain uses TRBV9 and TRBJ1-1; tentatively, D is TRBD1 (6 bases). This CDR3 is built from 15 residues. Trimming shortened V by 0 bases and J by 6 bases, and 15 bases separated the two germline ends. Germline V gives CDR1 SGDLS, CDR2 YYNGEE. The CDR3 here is CASSVVGEQGPEAFF. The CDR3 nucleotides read TGTGCCAGCAGCGTAGTAGGAGAACAGGGCCCTGAAGCTTTCTTT.

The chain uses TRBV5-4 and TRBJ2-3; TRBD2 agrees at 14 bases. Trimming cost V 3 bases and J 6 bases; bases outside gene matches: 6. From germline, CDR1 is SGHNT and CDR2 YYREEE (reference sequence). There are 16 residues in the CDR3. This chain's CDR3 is CASSSGTSGRSDTQYF. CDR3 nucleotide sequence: TGTGCCAGCAGCTCGGGGACTAGCGGGAGATCTGATACGCAGTATTTT.

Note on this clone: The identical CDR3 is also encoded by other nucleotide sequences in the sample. CDR3 sequence (DNA): TGTGCCAGCACCCCGGGGGGTAACACTGAAGCTTTCTTT. Protein: CASTPGGNTEAFF. This chain uses TRBV2 with TRBJ1-1, with D maybe TRBD1 (5 bases). V was cut by 7 bases and J by 2 bases, with 11 bases left in between. Germline assignment: CDR1 SNHLY and CDR2 FYNNEI. This CDR3 is 13 amino acids long.

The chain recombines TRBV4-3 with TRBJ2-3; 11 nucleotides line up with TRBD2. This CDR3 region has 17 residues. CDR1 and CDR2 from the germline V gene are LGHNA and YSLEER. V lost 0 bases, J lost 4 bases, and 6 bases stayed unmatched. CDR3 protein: CASSQEVSGRAADTQYF. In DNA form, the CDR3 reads TGCGCCAGCAGCCAAGAGGTTAGCGGGAGGGCCGCAGATACGCAGTATTTT.

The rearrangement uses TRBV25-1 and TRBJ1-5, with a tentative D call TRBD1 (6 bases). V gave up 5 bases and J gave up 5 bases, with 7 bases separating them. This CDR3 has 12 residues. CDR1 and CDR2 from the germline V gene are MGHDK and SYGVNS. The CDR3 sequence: CASSPGDQPQHF. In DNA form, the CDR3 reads TGTGCCAGCAGTCCAGGGGATCAGCCCCAGCATTTT. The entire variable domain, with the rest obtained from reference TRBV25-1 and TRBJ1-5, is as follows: EADIYQTPRYLVIGTGKKITLECSQTMGHDKMYWYQQDPGMELHLIHYSYGVNSTEKGDLSSESTVSRIRTEHFPLTLESARPSHTSQYLCASSPGDQPQHFGDGTRLSIL.

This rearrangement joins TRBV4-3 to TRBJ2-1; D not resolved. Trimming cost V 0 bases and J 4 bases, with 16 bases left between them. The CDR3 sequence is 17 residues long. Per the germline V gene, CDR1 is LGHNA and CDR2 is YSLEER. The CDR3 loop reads CASSQDLAEPFYNEQFF. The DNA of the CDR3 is TGCGCCAGCAGCCAAGATCTTGCGGAGCCTTTTTACAATGAGCAGTTCTTC.

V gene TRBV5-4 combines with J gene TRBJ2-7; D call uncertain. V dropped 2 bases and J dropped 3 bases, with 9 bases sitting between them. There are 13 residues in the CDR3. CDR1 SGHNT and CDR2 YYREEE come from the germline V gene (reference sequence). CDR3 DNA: TGTGCCAGCAGCTTAATGGGCAGCTACGAGCAGTACTTC. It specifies CASSLMGSYEQYF.